This entry features one TCR beta chain sequence. It was with 60 Vbeta and 13 Jbeta primers that the PCR ran. Original handling: A later analysis counted approximately 88 million unique TCR beta chains, around 10 million shared. This table comes from immunoSEQ multiplex PCR, and its TCRdb copy is limited to in-frame clones, with some not included. V and J calls and clone size are those listed in that table; D and trimming were worked out from the DNA. The data show 100,000 to 150,000 clones, with nearly 85% seen just once and approximately 1.1% held by the top ten. These data belong to a study of cytomegalovirus exposure and HLA in healthy donors. Trimming at V came to 5 bases and at J to 9 bases, leaving 11 bases not matched to a gene. This CDR3 region has 15 residues. Per the germline V gene, CDR1 is PRHDT and CDR2 is FYEKMQ (reference sequence).

The gene calls are TRBV13 and TRBJ2-1; 9 positions agree with TRBD2. The sequence was obtained from a boy younger than 18 in good health and CMV-seronegative. Sequencing used PBMCs. CDR3 DNA: TGTGCCAGCAGCCGCTCCGGACTAGCGATAGCTGAGCAGTTCTTC. Translated: CASSRSGLAIAEQFF.